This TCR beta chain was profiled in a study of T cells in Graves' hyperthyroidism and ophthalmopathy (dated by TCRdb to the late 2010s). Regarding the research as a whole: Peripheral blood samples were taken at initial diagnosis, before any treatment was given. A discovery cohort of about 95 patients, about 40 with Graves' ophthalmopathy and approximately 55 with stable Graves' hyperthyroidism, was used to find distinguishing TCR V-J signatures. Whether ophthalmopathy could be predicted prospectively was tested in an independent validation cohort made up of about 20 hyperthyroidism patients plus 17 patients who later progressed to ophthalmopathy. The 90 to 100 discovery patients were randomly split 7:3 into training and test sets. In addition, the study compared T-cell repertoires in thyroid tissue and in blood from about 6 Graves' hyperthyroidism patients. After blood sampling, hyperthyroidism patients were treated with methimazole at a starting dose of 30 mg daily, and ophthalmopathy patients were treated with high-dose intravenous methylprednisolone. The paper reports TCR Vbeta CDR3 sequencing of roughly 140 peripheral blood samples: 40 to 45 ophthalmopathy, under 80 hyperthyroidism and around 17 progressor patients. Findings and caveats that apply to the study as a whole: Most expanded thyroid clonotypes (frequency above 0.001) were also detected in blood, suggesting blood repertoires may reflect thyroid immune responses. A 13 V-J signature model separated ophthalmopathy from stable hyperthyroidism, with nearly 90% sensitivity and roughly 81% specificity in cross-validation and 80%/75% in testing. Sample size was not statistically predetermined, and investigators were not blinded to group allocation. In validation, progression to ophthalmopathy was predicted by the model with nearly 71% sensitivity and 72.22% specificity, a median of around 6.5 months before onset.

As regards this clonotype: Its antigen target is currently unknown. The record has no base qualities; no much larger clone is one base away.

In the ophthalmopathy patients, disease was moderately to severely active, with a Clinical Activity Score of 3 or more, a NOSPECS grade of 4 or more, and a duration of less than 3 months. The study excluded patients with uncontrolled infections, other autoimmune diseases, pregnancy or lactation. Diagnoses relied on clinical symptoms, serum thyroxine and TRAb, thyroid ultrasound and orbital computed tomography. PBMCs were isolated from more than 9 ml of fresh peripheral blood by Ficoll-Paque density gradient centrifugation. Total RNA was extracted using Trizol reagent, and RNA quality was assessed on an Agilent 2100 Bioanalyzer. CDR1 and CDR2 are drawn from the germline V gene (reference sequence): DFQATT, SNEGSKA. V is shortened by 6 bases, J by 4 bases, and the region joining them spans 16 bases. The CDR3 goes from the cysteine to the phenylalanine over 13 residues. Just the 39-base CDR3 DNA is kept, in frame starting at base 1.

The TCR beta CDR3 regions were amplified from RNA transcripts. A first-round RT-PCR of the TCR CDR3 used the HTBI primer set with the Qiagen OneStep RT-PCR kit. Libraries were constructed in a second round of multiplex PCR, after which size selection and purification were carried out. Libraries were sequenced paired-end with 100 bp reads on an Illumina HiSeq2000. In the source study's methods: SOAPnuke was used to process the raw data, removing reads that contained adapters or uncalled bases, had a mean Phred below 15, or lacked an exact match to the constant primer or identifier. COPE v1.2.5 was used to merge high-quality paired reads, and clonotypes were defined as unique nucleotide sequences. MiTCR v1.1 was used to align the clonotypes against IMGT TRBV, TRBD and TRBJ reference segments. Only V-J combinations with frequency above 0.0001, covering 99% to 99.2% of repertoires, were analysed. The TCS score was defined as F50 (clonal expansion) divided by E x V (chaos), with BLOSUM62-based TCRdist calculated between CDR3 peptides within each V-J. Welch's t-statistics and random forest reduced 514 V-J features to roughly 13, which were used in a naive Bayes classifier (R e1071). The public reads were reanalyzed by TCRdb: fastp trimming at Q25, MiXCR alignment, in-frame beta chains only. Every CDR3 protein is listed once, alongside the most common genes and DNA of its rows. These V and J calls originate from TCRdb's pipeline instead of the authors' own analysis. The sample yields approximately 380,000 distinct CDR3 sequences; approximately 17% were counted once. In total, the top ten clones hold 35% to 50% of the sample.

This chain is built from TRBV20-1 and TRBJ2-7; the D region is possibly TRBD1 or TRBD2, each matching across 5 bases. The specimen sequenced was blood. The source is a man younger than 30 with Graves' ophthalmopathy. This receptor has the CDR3 CSADQLGEYEQYF. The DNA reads TGCAGTGCAGACCAACTAGGGGAATACGAGCAGTACTTC.